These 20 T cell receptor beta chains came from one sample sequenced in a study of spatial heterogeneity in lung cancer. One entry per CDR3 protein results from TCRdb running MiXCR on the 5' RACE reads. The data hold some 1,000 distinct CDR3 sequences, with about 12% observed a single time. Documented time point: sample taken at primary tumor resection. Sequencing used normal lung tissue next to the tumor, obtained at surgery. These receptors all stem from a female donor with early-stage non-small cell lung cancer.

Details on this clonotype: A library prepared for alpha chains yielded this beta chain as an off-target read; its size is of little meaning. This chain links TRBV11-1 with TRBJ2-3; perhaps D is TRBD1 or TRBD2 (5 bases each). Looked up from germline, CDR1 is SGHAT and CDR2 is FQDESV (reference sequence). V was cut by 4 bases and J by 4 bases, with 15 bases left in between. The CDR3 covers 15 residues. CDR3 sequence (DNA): TGTGCCAGCAGCTCACTAGTAGGGGCATCAGATACGCAGTATTTT. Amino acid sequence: CASSSLVGASDTQYF.

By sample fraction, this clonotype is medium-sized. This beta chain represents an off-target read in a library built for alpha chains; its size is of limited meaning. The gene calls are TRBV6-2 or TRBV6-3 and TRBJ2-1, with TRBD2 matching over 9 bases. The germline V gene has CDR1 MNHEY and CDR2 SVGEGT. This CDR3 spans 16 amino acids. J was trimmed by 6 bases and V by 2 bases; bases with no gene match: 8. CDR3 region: CASSYGTSFGFNEQFF. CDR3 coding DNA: TGTGCCAGCAGTTACGGGACTAGCTTTGGTTTCAATGAGCAGTTCTTC.

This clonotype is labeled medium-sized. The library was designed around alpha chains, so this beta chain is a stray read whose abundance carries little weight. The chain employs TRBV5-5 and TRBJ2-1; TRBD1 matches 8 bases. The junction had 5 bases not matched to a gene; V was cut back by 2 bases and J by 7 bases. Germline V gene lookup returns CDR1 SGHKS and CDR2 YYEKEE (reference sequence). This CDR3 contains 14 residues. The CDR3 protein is CASSLQGDMNEQFF. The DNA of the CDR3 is TGTGCCAGCAGCTTACAGGGGGACATGAATGAGCAGTTCTTC.

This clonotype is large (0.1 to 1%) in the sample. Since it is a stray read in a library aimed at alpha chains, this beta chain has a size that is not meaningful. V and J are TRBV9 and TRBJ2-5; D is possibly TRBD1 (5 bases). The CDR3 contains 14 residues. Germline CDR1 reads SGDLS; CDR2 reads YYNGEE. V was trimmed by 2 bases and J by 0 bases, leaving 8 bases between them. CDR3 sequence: CASSVWGNQETQYF. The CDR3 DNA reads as TGTGCCAGCAGCGTTTGGGGCAACCAAGAGACCCAGTACTTC.

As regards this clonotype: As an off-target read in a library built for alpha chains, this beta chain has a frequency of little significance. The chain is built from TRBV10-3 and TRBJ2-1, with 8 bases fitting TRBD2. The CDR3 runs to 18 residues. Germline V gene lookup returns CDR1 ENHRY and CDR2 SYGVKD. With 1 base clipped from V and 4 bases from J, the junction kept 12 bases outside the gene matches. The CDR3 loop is CAISELSSGGPLYNEQFF. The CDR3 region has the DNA TGTGCCATCAGTGAGTTATCATCGGGAGGGCCGCTATACAATGAGCAGTTCTTC.

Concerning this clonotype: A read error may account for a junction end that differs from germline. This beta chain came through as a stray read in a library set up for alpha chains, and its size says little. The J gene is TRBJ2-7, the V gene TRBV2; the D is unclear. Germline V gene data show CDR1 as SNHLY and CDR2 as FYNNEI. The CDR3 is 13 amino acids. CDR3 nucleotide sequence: TGTGTCAGCAAAGTGTCTGGGCCCTACGAGCAGTACTTC. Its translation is CVSKVSGPYEQYF.

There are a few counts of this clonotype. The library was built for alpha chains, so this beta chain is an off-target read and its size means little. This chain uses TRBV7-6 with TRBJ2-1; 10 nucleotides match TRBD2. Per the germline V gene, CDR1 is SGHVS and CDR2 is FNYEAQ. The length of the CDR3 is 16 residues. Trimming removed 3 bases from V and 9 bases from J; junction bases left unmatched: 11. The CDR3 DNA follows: TGTGCCAGCAGCTTCTCACTAGCGGGAAATATGAGTGAGCAGTTCTTC. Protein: CASSFSLAGNMSEQFF.

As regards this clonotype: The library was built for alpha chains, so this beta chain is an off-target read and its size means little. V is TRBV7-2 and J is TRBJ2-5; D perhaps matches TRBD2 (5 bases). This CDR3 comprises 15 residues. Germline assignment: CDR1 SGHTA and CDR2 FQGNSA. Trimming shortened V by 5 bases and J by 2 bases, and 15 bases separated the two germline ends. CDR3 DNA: TGTGCCAGCAGCCAACAAGGCGGGCTTCAAGAGACCCAGTACTTC. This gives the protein CASSQQGGLQETQYF.

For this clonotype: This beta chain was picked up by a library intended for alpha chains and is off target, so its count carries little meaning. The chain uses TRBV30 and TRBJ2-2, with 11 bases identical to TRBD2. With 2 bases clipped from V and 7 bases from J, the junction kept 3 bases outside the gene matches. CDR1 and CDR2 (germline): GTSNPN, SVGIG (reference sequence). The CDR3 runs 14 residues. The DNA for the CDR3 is TGTGCCTGGAGTCTAGCGGGAGGAATCGGGGAGCTGTTTTTT. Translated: CAWSLAGGIGELFF.

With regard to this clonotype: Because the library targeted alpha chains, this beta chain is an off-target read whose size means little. For the CDR3, the DNA is TGTGCCAGCCGTAAGTCGGGCACTGAAGCTTTCTTT. Its protein is CASRKSGTEAFF. The chain joins TRBV27 to TRBJ1-1; D is unclear. Trimming shortened V by 8 bases and J by 4 bases, and 11 bases separated the two germline ends. Germline V gives CDR1 MNHEY, CDR2 SMNVEV (reference sequence). The CDR3 spans 12 residues.

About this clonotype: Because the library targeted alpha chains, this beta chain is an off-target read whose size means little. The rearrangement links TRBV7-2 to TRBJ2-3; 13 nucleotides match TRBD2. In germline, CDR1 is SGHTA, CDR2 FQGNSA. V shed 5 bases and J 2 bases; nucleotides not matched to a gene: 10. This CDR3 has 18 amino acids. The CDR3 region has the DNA TGTGCCAGCAGCCCCAACAGACTAGCGGGGGGAAACACAGATACGCAGTATTTT. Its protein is CASSPNRLAGGNTDTQYF.

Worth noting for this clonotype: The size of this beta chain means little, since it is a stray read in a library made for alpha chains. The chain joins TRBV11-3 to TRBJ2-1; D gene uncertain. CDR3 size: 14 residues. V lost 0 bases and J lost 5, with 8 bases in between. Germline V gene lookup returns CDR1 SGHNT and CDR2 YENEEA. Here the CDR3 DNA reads TGTGCCAGCAGCTTAGATCTTGCGGACAATGAGCAGTTCTTC. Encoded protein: CASSLDLADNEQFF.

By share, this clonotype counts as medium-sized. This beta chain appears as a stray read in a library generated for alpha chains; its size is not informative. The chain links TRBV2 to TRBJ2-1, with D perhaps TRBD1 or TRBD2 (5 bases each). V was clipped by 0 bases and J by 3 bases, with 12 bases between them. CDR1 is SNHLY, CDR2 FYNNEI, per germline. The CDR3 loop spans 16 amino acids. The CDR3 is CASSEASGTLYNEQFF. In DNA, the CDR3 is TGTGCCAGCAGTGAAGCTTCCGGGACCCTCTACAATGAGCAGTTCTTC.

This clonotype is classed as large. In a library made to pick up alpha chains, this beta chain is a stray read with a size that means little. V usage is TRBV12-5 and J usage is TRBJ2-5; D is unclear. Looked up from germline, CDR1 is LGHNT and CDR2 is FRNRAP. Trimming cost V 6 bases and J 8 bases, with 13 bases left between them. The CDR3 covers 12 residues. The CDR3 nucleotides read TGTGCTAGTGGCCGTTCCGACGAAACCCAGTACTTC. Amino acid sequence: CASGRSDETQYF.

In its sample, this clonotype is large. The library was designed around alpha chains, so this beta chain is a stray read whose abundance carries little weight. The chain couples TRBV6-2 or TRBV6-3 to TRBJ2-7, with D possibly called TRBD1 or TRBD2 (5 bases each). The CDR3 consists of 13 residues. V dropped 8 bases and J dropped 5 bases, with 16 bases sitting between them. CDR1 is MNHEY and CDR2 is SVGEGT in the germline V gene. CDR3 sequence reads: CASEGPPSDEQYF. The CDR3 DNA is TGTGCCAGCGAGGGGCCCCCTTCAGACGAGCAGTACTTC.

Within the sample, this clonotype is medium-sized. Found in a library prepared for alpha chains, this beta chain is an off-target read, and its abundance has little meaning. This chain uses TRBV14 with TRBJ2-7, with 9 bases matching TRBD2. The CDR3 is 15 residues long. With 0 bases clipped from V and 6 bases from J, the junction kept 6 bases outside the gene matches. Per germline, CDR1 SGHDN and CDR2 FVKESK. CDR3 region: CASSQDWSGRTEQYF. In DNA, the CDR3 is TGTGCCAGCAGCCAAGATTGGAGCGGGAGGACCGAGCAGTACTTC.

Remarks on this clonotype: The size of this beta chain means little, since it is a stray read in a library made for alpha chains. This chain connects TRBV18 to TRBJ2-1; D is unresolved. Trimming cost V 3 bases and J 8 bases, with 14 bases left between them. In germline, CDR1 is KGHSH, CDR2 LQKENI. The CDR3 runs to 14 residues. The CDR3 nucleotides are TGTGCCAGCTCACCTCCGGGCCTGAACGATGAGCAGTTCTTC. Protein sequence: CASSPPGLNDEQFF.

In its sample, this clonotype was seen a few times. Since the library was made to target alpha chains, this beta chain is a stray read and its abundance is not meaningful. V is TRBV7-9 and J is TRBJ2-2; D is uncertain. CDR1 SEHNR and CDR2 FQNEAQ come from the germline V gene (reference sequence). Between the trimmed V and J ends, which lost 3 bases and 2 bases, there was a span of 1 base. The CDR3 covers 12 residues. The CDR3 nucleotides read TGTGCCAGCAGCTTCAACACCGGGGAGCTGTTTTTT. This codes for CASSFNTGELFF.

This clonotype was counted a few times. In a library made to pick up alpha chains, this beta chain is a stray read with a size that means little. CDR3 residues: CASSGTGGPNNEQFF. Written as DNA, the CDR3 is TGCGCCAGCAGCGGAACCGGAGGGCCTAACAATGAGCAGTTCTTC. The rearrangement links TRBV5-1 to TRBJ2-1, with D tentatively TRBD2 (6 bases). This CDR3 spans 15 amino acids. Between the trimmed V and J ends, which lost 4 bases and 5 bases, there was a span of 16 bases. From germline, CDR1 is SGHRS and CDR2 YFSETQ.

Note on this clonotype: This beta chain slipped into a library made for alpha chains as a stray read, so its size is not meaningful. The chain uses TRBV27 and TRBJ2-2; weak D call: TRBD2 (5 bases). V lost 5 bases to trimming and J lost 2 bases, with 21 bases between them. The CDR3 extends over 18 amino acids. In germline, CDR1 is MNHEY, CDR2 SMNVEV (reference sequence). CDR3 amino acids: CASSPRPPWTGNTGELFF. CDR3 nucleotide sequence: TGTGCCAGCAGTCCTAGGCCCCCCTGGACGGGAAACACCGGGGAGCTGTTTTTT.